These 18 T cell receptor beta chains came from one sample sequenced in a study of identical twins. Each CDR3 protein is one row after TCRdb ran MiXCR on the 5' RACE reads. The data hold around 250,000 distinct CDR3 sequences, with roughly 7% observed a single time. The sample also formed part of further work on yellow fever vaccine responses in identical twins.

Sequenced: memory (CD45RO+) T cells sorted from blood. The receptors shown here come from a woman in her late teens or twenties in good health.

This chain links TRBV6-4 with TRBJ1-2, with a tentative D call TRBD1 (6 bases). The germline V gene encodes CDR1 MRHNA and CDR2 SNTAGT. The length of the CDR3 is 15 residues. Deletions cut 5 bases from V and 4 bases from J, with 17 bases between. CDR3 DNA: TGTGCCAGCAGTCCCGGGTCTGACAGGAGCTATGGCTACACCTTC. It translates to CASSPGSDRSYGYTF.

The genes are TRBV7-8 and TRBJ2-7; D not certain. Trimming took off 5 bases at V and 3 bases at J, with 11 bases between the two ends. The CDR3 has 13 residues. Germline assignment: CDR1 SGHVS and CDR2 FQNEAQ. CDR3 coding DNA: TGTGCCAGCAGCCCGACCCCAGACTACGAGCAGTACGTC. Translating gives CASSPTPDYEQYV.

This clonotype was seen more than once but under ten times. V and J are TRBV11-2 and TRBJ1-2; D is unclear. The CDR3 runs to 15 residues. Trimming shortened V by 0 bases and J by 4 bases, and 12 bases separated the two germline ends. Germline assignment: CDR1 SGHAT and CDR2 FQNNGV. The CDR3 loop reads CASSLDGGIIYGYTF. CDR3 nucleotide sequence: TGTGCCAGCAGCTTAGATGGTGGTATCATCTATGGCTACACCTTC.

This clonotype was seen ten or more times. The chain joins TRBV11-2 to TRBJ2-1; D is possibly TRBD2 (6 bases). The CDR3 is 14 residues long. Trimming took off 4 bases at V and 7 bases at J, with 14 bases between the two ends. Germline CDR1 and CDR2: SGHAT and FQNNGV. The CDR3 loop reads CASSSRPAGNEQFF. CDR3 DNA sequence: TGTGCCAGCAGCTCCCGACCCGCGGGGAATGAGCAGTTCTTC.

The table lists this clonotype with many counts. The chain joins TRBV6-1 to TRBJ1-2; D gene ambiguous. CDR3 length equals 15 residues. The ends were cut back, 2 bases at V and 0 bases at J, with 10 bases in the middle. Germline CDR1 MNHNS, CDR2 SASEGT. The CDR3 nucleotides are TGTGCCAGCAGTGAACATCATGACTCTAACTATGGCTACACCTTC. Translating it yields CASSEHHDSNYGYTF.

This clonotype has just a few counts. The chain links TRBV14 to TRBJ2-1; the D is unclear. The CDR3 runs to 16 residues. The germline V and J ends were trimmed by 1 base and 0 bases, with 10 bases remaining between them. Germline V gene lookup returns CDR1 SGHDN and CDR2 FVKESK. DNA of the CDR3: TGTGCCAGCAGCCAAGGACCTACGAGCTCCTACAATGAGCAGTTCTTC. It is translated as CASSQGPTSSYNEQFF. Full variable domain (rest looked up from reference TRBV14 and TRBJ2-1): EAGVTQFPSHSVIEKGQTVTLRCDPISGHDNLYWYRRVMGKEIKFLLHFVKESKQDESGMPNNRFLAERTGGTYSTLKVQPAELEDSGVYFCASSQGPTSSYNEQFFGPGTRLTVL.

This chain's CDR3 is CASSPPDRQETQYF. CDR3 DNA: TGTGCCAGCTCACCCCCGGACAGGCAAGAGACCCAGTACTTC. This sequence joins TRBV18 and TRBJ2-5; TRBD1 agrees at 7 bases. The CDR3 contains 14 residues. The germline V gene has CDR1 KGHSH and CDR2 LQKENI. After removal of 3 bases from V and 2 bases from J, the junction contained 3 bases not matched to a gene.

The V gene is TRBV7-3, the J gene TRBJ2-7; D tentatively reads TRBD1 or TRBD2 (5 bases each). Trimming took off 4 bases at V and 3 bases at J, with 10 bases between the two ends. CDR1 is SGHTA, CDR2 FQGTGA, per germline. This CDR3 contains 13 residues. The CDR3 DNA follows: TGTGCCAGCAGCTGGGGCCGGGGCTACGAGCAGTACTTC. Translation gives CASSWGRGYEQYF.

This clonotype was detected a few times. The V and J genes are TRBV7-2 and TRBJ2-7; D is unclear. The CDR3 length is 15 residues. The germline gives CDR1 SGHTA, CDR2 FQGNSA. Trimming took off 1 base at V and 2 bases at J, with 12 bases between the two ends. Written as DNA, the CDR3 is TGTGCCAGCAGCTTAGTAAGCCAGGCTCCCTACGAGCAGTACGTC. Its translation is CASSLVSQAPYEQYV.

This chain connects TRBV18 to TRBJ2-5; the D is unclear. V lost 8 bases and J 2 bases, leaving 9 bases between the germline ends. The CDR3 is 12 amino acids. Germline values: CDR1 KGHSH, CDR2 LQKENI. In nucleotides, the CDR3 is TGTGCCAGCAACCGCGAACAAGAGACCCAGTACTTC. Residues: CASNREQETQYF.

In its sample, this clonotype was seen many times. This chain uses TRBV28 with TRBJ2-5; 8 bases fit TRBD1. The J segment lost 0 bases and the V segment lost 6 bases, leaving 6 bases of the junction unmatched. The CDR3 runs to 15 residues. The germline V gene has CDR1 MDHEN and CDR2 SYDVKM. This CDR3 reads CASSRDRSYQETQYF. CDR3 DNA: TGTGCCAGCAGCCGGGACAGGTCTTACCAAGAGACCCAGTACTTC.

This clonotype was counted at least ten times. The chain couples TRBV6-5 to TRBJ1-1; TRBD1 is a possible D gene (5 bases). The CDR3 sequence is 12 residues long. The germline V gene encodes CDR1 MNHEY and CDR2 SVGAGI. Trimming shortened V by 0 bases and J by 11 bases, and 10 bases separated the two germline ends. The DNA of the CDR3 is TGTGCCAGCAGTTACTCAGGGACGTGGGCTTTCTTT. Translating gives CASSYSGTWAFF.

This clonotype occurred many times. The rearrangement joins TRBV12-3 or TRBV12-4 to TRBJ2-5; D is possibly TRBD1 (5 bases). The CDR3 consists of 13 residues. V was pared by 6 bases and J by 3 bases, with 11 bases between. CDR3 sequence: CASRRGTKETQYF. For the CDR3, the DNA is TGTGCCAGCAGAAGGGGAACCAAAGAGACCCAGTACTTC.

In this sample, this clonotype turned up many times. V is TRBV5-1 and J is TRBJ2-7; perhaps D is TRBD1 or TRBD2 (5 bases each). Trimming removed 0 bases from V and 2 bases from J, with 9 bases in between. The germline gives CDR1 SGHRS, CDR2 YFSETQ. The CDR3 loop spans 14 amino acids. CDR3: CASSLEGTAYEQYF. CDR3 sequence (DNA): TGCGCCAGCAGCTTGGAGGGGACCGCCTACGAGCAGTACTTC.

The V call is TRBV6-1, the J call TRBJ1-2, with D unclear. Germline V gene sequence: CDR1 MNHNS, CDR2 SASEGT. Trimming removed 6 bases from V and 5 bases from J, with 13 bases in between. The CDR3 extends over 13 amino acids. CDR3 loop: CASRAEDGYGYTF. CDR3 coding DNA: TGTGCCAGCAGAGCGGAGGACGGGTATGGCTACACCTTC.

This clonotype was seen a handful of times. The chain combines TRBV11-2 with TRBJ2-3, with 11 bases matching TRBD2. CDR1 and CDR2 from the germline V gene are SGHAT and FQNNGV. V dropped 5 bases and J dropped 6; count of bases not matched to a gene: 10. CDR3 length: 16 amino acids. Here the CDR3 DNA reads TGTGCCAGCAGCCTTCATAGCGGGGGGGCCTCGGATACGCAGTATTTT. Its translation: CASSLHSGGASDTQYF.

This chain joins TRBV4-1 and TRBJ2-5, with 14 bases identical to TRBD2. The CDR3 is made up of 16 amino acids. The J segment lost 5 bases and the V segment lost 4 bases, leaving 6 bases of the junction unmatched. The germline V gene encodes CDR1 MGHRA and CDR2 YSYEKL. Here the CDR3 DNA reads TGCGCCAGCAGCCCTTCGACTAGCGGGGGGGCGGAGACCCAGTACTTC. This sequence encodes CASSPSTSGGAETQYF.

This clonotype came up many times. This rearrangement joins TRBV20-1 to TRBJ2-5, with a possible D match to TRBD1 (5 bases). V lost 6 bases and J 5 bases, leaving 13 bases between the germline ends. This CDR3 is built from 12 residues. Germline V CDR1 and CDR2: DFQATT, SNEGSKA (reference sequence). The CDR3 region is CSAPDNAETQYF. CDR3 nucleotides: TGCAGTGCCCCGGACAACGCGGAGACCCAGTACTTC.